The clone carrying this TCR beta chain showed up just a few times. As yet, its antigen is unknown. Germline loops: CDR1 SEHNR, CDR2 FQNEAQ (reference sequence). V dropped 0 bases and J dropped 4; count of bases not matched to a gene: 5. The CDR3 runs 16 residues. The source of the sample is a study of early T cells in non-severe SARS-CoV-2 infection. Study information: Chains were not paired, and sequencing was done on bulk RNA from unsorted whole blood.

Individual cDNA molecules were tagged with unique molecular identifiers, the study reported. Via MiXCR, TCRdb re-called the 5' RACE reads, giving one row per CDR3 protein. The sample has about 64,000 distinct CDR3 sequences; about 10% are singletons. Points from the study as a whole: Matches to VDJdb favored anti-spike CD8 responses and missed private and CD4 specificities.

This specimen consisted of whole blood, obtained at baseline. The J gene is TRBJ2-1, the V gene TRBV7-9; 8 bases align to TRBD1. The clonotype originates from an adult who was a healthcare worker with PCR-confirmed SARS-CoV-2 infection or an uninfected control (not recorded which). This CDR3 reads CASSLAGQGGYNEQFF. DNA of the CDR3: TGTGCCAGCAGCTTAGCCGGACAGGGAGGATACAATGAGCAGTTCTTC.